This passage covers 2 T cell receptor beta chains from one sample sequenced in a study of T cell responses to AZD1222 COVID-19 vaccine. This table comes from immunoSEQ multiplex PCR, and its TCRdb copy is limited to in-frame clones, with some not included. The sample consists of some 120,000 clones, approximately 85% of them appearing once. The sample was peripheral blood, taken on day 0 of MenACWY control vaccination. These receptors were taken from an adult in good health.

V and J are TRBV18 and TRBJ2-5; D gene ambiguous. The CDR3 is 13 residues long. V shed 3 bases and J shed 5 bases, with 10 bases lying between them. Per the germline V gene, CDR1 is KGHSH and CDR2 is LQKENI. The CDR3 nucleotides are TGTGCCAGCTCACCCGAAAGGGCGGAGACCCAGTACTTC. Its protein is CASSPERAETQYF. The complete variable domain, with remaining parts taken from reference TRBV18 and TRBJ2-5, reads NAGVMQNPRHLVRRRGQEARLRCSPMKGHSHVYWYRQLPEEGLKFMVYLQKENIIDESGMPKERFSAEFPKEGPSILRIQQVVRGDSAAYFCASSPERAETQYFGPGTRLLVL.

CDR3 protein: CASGDRGPTLPQHF. CDR3 coding DNA: TGTGCCAGCGGTGACAGGGGCCCGACTCTGCCCCAGCATTTT. V gene TRBV27 combines with J gene TRBJ1-5, with 8 bases aligning to TRBD1. With 8 bases clipped from V and 9 bases from J, the junction kept 12 bases outside the gene matches. CDR3 size: 14 residues. Germline lookup yields CDR1 MNHEY and CDR2 SMNVEV (reference sequence).